The present T cell receptor beta chain was sequenced within a study of sequential checkpoint blockade in melanoma. As for the study in general: After both sequences, patients received maintenance nivolumab.

Trimming removed 1 base at V and 0 bases at J, with 18 bases between. The CDR3 has 18 amino acids. Germline CDR1 SGHVS, CDR2 FQNEAQ. Clones were read by immunoSEQ multiplex PCR, and TCRdb kept only the in-frame ones, dropping some. This sample has roughly 17,000 clones, with roughly 73% found just once. Treatment reported: randomized to nivolumab then ipilimumab (arm A) or the reverse (arm B). None of the patients previously received DNA-damaging chemotherapy. The chain carries TRBV7-8 and TRBJ1-2, with unresolved D. The sequences come from CD8+ T cells sorted from blood (inferred from file names), collected from a patient given nivolumab and ipilimumab in sequence. This TCR was sampled from a human donor with melanoma. For the CDR3, the DNA is TGTGCCAGCAGCTTAGGAGCCCCTTTGCGGAAAGCTAACTATGGCTACACCTTC. Amino acids: CASSLGAPLRKANYGYTF.